These T cell receptor beta chains were read from a single sample in a study of cytotoxic CD8 clonotypes in ibrutinib-treated CLL. Repertoires were generated with immunoSEQ multiplex PCR, while TCRdb's copy carries only in-frame clones and drops some. The table has 150,000 or so clones, nearly 90% seen once. Source: PBMCs, taken at disease progression, from a patient treated with ibrutinib. The receptor set was obtained from a human donor with chronic lymphocytic leukemia. Each CDR3 is given with its conserved first and last residue. The order of the fields is D gene, V gene, J gene, CDR3 protein, CDR3 DNA. A D gene is named only where the DNA matches it firmly.

.,TRBV7-7,TRBJ2-1,CASSLAIQGAEQFF,TGTGCTAGCAGCTTAGCGATACAGGGCGCTGAGCAGTTCTTC
.,TRBV5-1,TRBJ1-1,CASSLAGPWTEGEAFF,TGCGCCAGCAGCTTGGCGGGCCCCTGGACAGAGGGAGAAGCTTTCTTT
TRBD2,TRBV28,TRBJ2-1,CASSLGGRYFF,TGTGCCAGCAGTTTAGGCGGGAGATACTTCTTC
.,TRBV18,TRBJ1-2,CASSGDANYGYTF,TGTGCCAGCTCGGGAGACGCTAACTATGGCTACACCTTC
.,TRBV18,TRBJ2-2,CASSPPERPNTGELFF,TGTGCCAGCTCACCACCGGAACGCCCGAACACCGGGGAGCTGTTTTTT
.,TRBV10-1,TRBJ1-5,CASTQPQHF,TGCGCCAGCACCCAGCCCCAGCATTTT
.,TRBV27,TRBJ2-2,CASSLLSVDTGELFF,TGTGCCAGCAGTTTACTTTCGGTCGACACCGGGGAGCTGTTTTTT
.,TRBV19,TRBJ2-1,CATRRGDNEQFF,TGTGCCACCCGCCGGGGTGACAATGAGCAGTTCTTC
.,TRBV4-3,TRBJ1-2,CASSQEGWEGRYTF,TGCGCCAGCAGCCAAGAAGGGTGGGAGGGCCGCTACACCTTC
.,TRBV18,TRBJ2-3,CASSPGQGSTDTQYF,TGTGCCAGCTCACCGGGGCAGGGCAGCACAGATACGCAGTATTTT
.,TRBV15,TRBJ2-7,CATSRGVSSYEQYF,TGTGCCACCAGCAGAGGTGTCAGCTCCTACGAGCAGTACTTC
.,TRBV2,TRBJ2-1,CASTAAHEQFF,TGTGCCAGCACAGCTGCCCATGAGCAGTTCTTC
TRBD2,TRBV10-3,TRBJ2-1,CAISFGTSGGGYNEQFF,TGTGCCATCAGCTTCGGGACTAGCGGAGGGGGGTACAATGAGCAGTTCTTC